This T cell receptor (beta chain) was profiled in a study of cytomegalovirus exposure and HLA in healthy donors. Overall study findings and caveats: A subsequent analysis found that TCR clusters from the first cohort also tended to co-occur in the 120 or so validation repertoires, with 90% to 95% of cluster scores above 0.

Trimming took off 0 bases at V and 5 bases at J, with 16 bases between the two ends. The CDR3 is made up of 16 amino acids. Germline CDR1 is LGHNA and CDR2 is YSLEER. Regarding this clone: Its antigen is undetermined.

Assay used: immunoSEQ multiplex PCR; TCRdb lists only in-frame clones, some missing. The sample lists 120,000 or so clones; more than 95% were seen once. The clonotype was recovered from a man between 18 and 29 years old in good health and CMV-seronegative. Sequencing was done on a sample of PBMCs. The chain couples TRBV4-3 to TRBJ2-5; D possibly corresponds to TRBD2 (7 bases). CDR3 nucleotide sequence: TGCGCCAGCAGCCAAGAGGGGGGCGGGAGCGCGGAGACCCAGTACTTC. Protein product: CASSQEGGGSAETQYF.